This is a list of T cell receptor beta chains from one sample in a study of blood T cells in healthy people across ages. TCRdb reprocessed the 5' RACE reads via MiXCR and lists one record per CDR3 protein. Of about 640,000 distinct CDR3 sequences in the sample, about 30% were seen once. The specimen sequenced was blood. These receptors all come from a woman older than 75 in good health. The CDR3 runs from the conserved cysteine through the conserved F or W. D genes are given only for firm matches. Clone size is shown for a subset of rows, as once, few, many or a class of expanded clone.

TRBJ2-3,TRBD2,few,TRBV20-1,TGCAGTGCTATTAAACCCCGGACTAGCGGGGGGTCCACAGATACGCAGTATTTT,CSAIKPRTSGGSTDTQYF
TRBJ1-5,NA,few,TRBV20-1,TGCAGTGCTAGAGATGCGCCAGCCGGCAATCAGCCCCAGCATTTT,CSARDAPAGNQPQHF
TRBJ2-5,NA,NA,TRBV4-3,TGCGCCAATAGCCAAGATCGGACCCGGCCGGGAGAGACCCAGTACTTC,CANSQDRTRPGETQYF
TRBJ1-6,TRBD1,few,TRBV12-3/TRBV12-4,TGTGCCAGCAGCCCCCCGGGACAGCGGGCGGTCCTCCACTTT,CASSPPGQRAVLHF
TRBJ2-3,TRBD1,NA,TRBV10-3,TGTGCCATCAGGGGACAGGGGCGCACAGATAGGCAGTATTTT,CAIRGQGRTDRQYF
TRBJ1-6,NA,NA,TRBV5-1,TGCGCCAGCAGCTTGGCCGCGACAGTGACTAATTCACCCCTCCACTTT,CASSLAATVTNSPLHF
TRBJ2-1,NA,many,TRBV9,TGTGCCAGCAGCGTAGCTCCCGGTGACAATGAGCAGTTCTTC,CASSVAPGDNEQFF
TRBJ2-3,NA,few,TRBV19,TGTGCCAGTAGAAGTAGGCTTCCCACAGATACGCAGTATTTT,CASRSRLPTDTQYF
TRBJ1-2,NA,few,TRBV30,TGTGCCTGGAGTACCACTTATGGCTACACCTTC,CAWSTTYGYTF
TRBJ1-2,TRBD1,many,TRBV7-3,TGTGCCAGCAGCGTAACAGGGGAGGGCGGCTACACCTTC,CASSVTGEGGYTF
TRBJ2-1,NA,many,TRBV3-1,TGTGCCAGCAGCCGAACCCAGGGGCAGGGGGGACATGAGCAGTTCTTC,CASSRTQGQGGHEQFF
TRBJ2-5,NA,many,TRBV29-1,TGCAGCGTTGGCAGTGAGACCCAGTACTTC,CSVGSETQYF
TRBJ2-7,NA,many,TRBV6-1,TGTGCCAGCAGTCCTAGACGAGGGGGGTACGAGCAGTACTTC,CASSPRRGGYEQYF
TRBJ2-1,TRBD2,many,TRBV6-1,TGTGCCAGCAGTGAACTAGCGGGGGGGCGAGGCAATGAGCAGTTCTTC,CASSELAGGRGNEQFF
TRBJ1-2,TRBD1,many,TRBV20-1,TGCAGTGCTTGGACAGGGCAATGGGGTGGCTACACCTTC,CSAWTGQWGGYTF
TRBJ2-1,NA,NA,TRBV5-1,TGCGCCAGCAGCTTGGGGACTCCTTTCGGCAATGAGCAGTTCTTC,CASSLGTPFGNEQFF
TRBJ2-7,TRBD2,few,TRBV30,TGTGCCTGCCGTCCAGCCGCGGGGGGCTCCTACGAGCAGTACTTC,CACRPAAGGSYEQYF
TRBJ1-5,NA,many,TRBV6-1,TGTGCCAGCAGTGAAGCGCAAGGGAATCAGCCCCAGCATTTT,CASSEAQGNQPQHF
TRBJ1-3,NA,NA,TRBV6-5,TGTGCCAGCAGTTACTCGACGGGTAACACCATATATTTT,CASSYSTGNTIYF
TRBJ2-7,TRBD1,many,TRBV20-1,TGCAGTGCTATTCAGGGGGCGGAAGAGCAGTACTTC,CSAIQGAEEQYF
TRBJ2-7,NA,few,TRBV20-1,TGCATTGCTAACTGGGGCGGAAGTACCTACGAGCAGTACTTC,CIANWGGSTYEQYF
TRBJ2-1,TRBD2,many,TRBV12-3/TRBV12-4,TGTGCCAGCAGTATAGCGGGGGGGCCCTCCAATGAGCAGTTCTTC,CASSIAGGPSNEQFF
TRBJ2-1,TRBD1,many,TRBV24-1,TGTGCCACCAGTAAGGGACAGTTCCACAATGAGCAGTTCTTC,CATSKGQFHNEQFF
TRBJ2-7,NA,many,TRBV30,TGTGCCTGGAGAGGGATAGCCTACGAGCAGTACTTC,CAWRGIAYEQYF
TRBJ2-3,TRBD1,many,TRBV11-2,TGTGCCAGCAGCTTACGAGGCGGGACAGGGACAGATACGCAGTATTTT,CASSLRGGTGTDTQYF
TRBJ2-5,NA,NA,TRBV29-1,TGCAGCGTTGAAGTTGCGGACAGAAAAGAGACCCAGTACTTC,CSVEVADRKETQYF
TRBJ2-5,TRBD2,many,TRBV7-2,TGTGCCAGCAGCTTAGCCGAGCGGGGGGGCCGGGAGACCCAGTACTTC,CASSLAERGGRETQYF